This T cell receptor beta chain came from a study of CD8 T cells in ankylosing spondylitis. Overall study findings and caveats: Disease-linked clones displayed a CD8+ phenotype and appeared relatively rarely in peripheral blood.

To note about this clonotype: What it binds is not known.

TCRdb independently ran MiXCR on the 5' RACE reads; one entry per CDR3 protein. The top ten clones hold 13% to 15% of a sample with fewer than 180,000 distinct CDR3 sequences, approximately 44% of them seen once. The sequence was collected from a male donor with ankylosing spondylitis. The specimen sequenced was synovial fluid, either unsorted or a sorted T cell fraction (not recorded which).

The CDR3 coding sequence is TGCAGTGCTAGAGATATGTTAGGAATCGCGAACACCGGGGAGCTGTTTTTT. It encodes CSARDMLGIANTGELFF. The rearrangement joins TRBV20-1 to TRBJ2-2; D not certain. Germline assignment: CDR1 DFQATT and CDR2 SNEGSKA (reference sequence). This CDR3 region has 17 residues. V lost 0 bases and J 0 bases, leaving 14 bases between the germline ends.